This TCR beta chain was retrieved from a study of cytomegalovirus exposure and HLA in healthy donors. The study, taken as a whole, reports: The Asian-associated ancestry cluster reportedly had fewer N-insertions than the approximately 610-donor mean in a later analysis.

On this clone: Its matching antigen is unknown.

The study ran its PCR with 60 Vbeta and 13 Jbeta primers. Repertoires were generated with immunoSEQ multiplex PCR, while TCRdb's copy carries only in-frame clones and drops some. Here the sample spans about 150,000 clones, about 73% being singletons. The CDR3 is made up of 14 amino acids. The junction had 5 bases not matched to a gene; V was cut back by 3 bases and J by 4 bases. Per the germline V gene, CDR1 is GTSNPN and CDR2 is SVGIG (reference sequence). The receptor comes from a woman in her fifties or sixties in good health and CMV-seropositive. J is TRBJ2-7 and V is TRBV30; TRBD1 matches at 11 bases. Sequenced input: PBMCs. CDR3 sequence reads: CAWSPDRGLYEQYF. The CDR3 nucleotides read TGTGCCTGGAGCCCGGACAGGGGGCTATACGAGCAGTACTTC.